The 5 T cell receptor beta chains below come from one sample, sequenced in a study of blood T cells in healthy people across ages. A sample-barcoded 5' primer and a J-beta primer mix were used in a second PCR of roughly 7 to 11 cycles. TCRdb independently ran MiXCR on the 5' RACE reads; one entry per CDR3 protein. Of roughly 1.6 million distinct CDR3 sequences in the sample, about 35% were seen once. Sequenced input: blood. These receptor sequences come from a woman aged 30 to 39 in good health.

This chain joins TRBV20-1 and TRBJ2-5, with 7 bases aligning to TRBD2. The DNA end lines up better with TRBJ2-7; the J call may be wrong. The CDR3 loop spans 12 amino acids. The germline V gene has CDR1 DFQATT and CDR2 SNEGSKA (reference sequence). Here the CDR3 DNA reads TGCAGTGCTAAGTGGGAGGGCTACGAGCAGTACTTC. It specifies CSAKWEGYEQYF.

The V call is TRBV29-1, the J call TRBJ1-1; D perhaps matches TRBD1 (5 bases). CDR3 length: 15 amino acids. From germline, CDR1 is SQVTM and CDR2 ANQGSEA. Between the trimmed V and J ends, which lost 4 bases and 1 base, there was a span of 16 bases. The CDR3 spells CSVANPGPKNTEAFF. CDR3 nucleotide sequence: TGCAGCGTTGCTAATCCGGGACCCAAGAACACTGAAGCTTTCTTT. The full variable domain, its missing parts supplied by reference TRBV29-1 and TRBJ1-1, is SAVISQKPSRDICQRGTSLTIQCQVDSQVTMMFWYRQQPGQSLTLIATANQGSEATYESGFVIDKFPISRPNLTFSTLTVSNMSPEDSSIYLCSVANPGPKNTEAFFGQGTRLTVV.

This clonotype was recorded a few times. V is TRBV13 and J is TRBJ2-5; possible D gene TRBD1, 5 bases. Trimming took 5 bases from V and 3 from J, leaving 19 bases between them. Germline V gene data show CDR1 as PRHDT and CDR2 as FYEKMQ (reference sequence). CDR3 length: 16 amino acids. CDR3 in DNA: TGTGCCAGCAGCCAGACACCAGGGCTGAGGAAAGAGACCCAGTACTTC. It is translated as CASSQTPGLRKETQYF.

J is TRBJ2-1 and V is TRBV4-1; TRBD1 is a possible D gene (5 bases). The CDR3 is made up of 16 amino acids. Germline V gene data show CDR1 as MGHRA and CDR2 as YSYEKL. Trimming shortened V by 1 base and J by 5 bases, and 15 bases separated the two germline ends. As DNA, the CDR3 is TGCGCCAGCAGCCAAGGAACCGCAGGGATGGACAATGAGCAGTTCTTC. Protein product: CASSQGTAGMDNEQFF.

This clonotype was observed a handful of times. This rearrangement joins TRBV6-1 to TRBJ1-4, with D tentatively TRBD1 (5 bases). Trimming took 2 bases from V and 8 from J, leaving 15 bases between them. In germline, CDR1 is MNHNS, CDR2 SASEGT. The CDR3 sequence is 15 residues long. CDR3 nucleotides: TGTGCCAGCAGTGAACGGGGCGGGGGACGAGAAAAACTGTTTTTT. This encodes CASSERGGGREKLFF.